These 5 T cell receptor beta chains originate from one sample sequenced in a study of shared clonotypes between healthy human individuals. Only in-frame clones appear in the TCRdb table, and some are missing; sequencing was by immunoSEQ multiplex PCR. Among 2.5 million or so clones listed, more than 90% were seen once. Sequencing used naive CD4+ T cells sorted from blood. Subset meaning: CD45RA+ positively selected. These receptors all come from a man aged 18 to 30 in good health.

The rearrangement uses TRBV5-1 and TRBJ1-4, with D possibly matching TRBD1 (6 bases). The CDR3 length is 15 residues. Germline loops: CDR1 SGHRS, CDR2 YFSETQ. Trimming cost V 3 bases and J 3 bases, with 12 bases left between them. CDR3 in amino acids: CASSSTGDSNEKLFF. In DNA form, the CDR3 reads TGCGCCAGCAGCTCGACAGGTGATTCTAATGAAAAACTGTTTTTT.

V is TRBV30 and J is TRBJ2-1; unclear D gene. Germline V lookup: CDR1 GTSNPN, CDR2 SVGIG (reference sequence). Deletions cut 0 bases from V and 8 bases from J, with 8 bases between. This CDR3 comprises 12 residues. As DNA, the CDR3 is TGTGCCTGGAGTGTCGGCTGGGATGAGCAGTTCTTC. This gives the protein CAWSVGWDEQFF.

The CDR3 nucleotides are TGTGCCAGCAGCTTAGCCGGGGGGGCAATGGGTGGCTACACCTTC. This gives the protein CASSLAGGAMGGYTF. The chain carries TRBV7-9 and TRBJ1-2; D is possibly TRBD1 (6 bases). Trimming cost V 0 bases and J 7 bases, with 15 bases left between them. This CDR3 contains 15 residues. CDR1 and CDR2 (germline): SEHNR, FQNEAQ (reference sequence).

V and J are TRBV6-5 and TRBJ2-1; TRBD1 aligns across 11 bases. The CDR3 contains 14 residues. V dropped 6 bases and J dropped 7; count of bases not matched to a gene: 5. Looked up from germline, CDR1 is MNHEY and CDR2 is SVGAGI. CDR3 region: CASSRGQGANEQFF. The CDR3 DNA sequence: TGTGCCAGCAGCCGAGGACAGGGGGCGAATGAGCAGTTCTTC.

In this sample, this clone turned up once. This specimen includes other DNA sequences encoding the same CDR3. V and J are TRBV7-9 and TRBJ2-5; unclear D gene. Germline-derived CDR1 and CDR2 are SEHNR and FQNEAQ (reference sequence). The CDR3 has 12 residues. V lost 0 bases to trimming and J lost 4 bases, with 3 bases between them. The CDR3 reads CASSLAPETQYF. The CDR3 DNA sequence: TGTGCCAGCAGCTTAGCTCCAGAGACCCAGTACTTC.